This TCR beta chain was found in a study of human T cells and chemical hapten exposure. Across the study: Alopecia areata, totalis and universalis patients, mostly female, were included.

Time point described: pre-sensitization, week 0. Treatment noted: therapeutic diphenylcyclopropenone sensitization with weekly scalp DPC. This clonotype was counted between two and nine times. Its antigen is unknown. Findings and caveats of the study: TCRs exceeding 1 in 1000 frequency stayed unchanged with DPC sensitization.

Using its own MiXCR run on the RACE reads, TCRdb lists one record per CDR3 protein. The repertoire includes some 60,000 distinct CDR3 sequences, about 10% of them detected once, and about 4% sits in the top ten. Material: whole blood, obtained in connection with sensitization to the hapten diphenylcyclopropenone (DPC). The clonotype originates from a middle-aged woman with alopecia areata. Some clones in this sample may be carry-over from other donors' samples.

The CDR3 loop reads CASSQDPPGGSNTEAFF. Written as DNA, the CDR3 is TGCGCCAGCAGCCAAGATCCCCCAGGGGGGAGCAACACTGAAGCTTTCTTT. J is TRBJ1-1 and V is TRBV4-3, with 7 bases that match TRBD1. From germline, CDR1 is LGHNA and CDR2 YSLEER. The CDR3 is 17 amino acids. V dropped 0 bases and J dropped 2; count of bases not matched to a gene: 9.